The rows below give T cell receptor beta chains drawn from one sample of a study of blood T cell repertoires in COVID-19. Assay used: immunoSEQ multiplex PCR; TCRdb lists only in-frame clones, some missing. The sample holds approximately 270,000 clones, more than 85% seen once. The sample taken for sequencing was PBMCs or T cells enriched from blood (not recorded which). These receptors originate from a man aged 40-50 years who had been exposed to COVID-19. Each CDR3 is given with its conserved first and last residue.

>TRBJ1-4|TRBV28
CASSHRPPSRYRVRATANEKLFF
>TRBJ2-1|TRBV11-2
CASSSTDYNEQFF
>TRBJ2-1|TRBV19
CASTTSGSSYNGQFF
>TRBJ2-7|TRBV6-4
CASSKVTGTGEQYF
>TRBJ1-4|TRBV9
CASSPFRDVAEKLFF
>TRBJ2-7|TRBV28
CASMGTGTYEQYF
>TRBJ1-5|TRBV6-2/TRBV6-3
CASSYSTSGTTLKPQHF
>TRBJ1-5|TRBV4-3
CASSQERDSNQPQHF
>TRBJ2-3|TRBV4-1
CASSQSHLAGNHTF
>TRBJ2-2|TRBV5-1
CASSLAGQRNTGELFF
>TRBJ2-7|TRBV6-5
CASIEQGSPYEQYF
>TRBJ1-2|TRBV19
CASILTGANYGYTF
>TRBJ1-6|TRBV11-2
CASSKDRAGNSPLHF
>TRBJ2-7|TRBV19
CASSMLTGVSYEQYF
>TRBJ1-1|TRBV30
CAWSFRGRSGTEAFF
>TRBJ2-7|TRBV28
CASSNHDRGSSYEQYF
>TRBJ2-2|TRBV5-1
CASSLGSGTGELFF
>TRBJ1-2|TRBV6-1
CASSEALQGQSGYTF
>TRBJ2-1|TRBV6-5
CASSYVGLADYNEQFF
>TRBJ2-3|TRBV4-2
CASSQVQSGTDTQYF
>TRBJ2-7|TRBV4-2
CASSQGGTSGSPEQYF
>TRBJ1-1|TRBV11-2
CASSSQGANTEAFF
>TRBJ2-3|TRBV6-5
CASSYVRASGTDTQYF
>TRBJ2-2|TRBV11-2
CASSLVVGGGNTGELFF
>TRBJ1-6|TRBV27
CASRLTGQGYNSPLHF
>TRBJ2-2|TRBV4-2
CASSQERRGNTGELFF
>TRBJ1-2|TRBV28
CASSLSPYGYTF
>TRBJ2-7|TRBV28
CASSRLAGGTYEQYF
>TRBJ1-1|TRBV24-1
CATTSGMNTEAFF
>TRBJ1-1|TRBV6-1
CASSESGGFAEAFF
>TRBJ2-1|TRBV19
CASSMGRGLGYNEQFF
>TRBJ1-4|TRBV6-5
CASSYSKGSGKLFF
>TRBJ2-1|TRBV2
CASSFRLEPYNEQFF
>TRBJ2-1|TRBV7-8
CASSLTLAAYNEQFF
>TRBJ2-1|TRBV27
CASKGTSGNNEQFF
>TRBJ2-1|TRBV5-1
CASTRPSGGGPYNEQFF
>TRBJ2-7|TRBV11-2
CASSLETGLSYEQYF
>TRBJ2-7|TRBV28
CASSPTGAYEQYF
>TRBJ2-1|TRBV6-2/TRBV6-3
CASSWTGVGEQFF
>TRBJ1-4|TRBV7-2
CASRLDSGNEKLFF
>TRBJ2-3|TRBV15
CATSRDLTDTQYF
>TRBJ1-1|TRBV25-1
CASSEEGYTEAFF
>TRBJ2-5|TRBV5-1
CASSWSNRGLGAQYF
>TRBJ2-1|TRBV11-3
CASSSRLAGRYNEQFF
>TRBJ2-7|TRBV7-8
CASSSRDRVREQYF
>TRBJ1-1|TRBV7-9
CASSPPPTGEGTEAFF
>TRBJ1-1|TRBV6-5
CASRLYRVRGTEAFF
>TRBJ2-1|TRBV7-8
CAVDLLSYNEQFF
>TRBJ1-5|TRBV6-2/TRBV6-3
CASSPLTGSSQPQHF
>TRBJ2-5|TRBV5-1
CASSQDSQETQYF
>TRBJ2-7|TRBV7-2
CASSPGLAGADYYEQYF
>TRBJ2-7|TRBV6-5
CASSWGQRYEQYF